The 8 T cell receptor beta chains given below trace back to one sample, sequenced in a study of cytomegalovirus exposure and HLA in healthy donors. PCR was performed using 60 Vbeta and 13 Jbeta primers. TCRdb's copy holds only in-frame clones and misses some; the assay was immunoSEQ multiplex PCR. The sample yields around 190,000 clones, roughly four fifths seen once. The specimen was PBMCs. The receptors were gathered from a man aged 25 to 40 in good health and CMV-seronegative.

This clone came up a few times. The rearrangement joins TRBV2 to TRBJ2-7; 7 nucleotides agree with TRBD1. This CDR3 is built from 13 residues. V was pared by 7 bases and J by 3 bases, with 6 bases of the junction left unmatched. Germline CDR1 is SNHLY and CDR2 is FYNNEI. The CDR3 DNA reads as TGTGCCAGCAAGGGACAGAGCTACTACGAGCAGTACTTC. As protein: CASKGQSYYEQYF.

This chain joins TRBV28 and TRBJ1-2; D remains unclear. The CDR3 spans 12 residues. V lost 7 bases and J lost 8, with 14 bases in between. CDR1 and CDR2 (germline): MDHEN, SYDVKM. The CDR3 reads CASNEARGGYTF. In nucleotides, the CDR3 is TGTGCCAGCAATGAAGCCCGAGGCGGCTACACCTTC.

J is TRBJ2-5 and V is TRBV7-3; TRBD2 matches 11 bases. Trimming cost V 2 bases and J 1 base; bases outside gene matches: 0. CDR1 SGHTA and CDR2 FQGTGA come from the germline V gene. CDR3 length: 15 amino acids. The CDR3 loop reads CASSLGTSGQETQYF. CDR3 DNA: TGTGCCAGCAGCTTAGGGACTAGCGGCCAAGAGACCCAGTACTTC.

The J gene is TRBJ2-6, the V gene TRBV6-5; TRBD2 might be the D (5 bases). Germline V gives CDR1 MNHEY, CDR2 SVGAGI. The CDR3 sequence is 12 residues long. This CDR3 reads CGSGSGANVLTF. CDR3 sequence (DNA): TGTGGATCGGGGTCTGGGGCCAACGTCCTGACTTTC.

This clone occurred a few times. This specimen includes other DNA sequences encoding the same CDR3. The CDR3 spells CASSLAGTSYNEQFF. The DNA for the CDR3 is TGCGCCAGCAGCTTGGCCGGGACTAGTTACAATGAGCAGTTCTTC. J is TRBJ2-1 and V is TRBV5-1; 8 positions match TRBD2. Germline-derived CDR1 and CDR2 are SGHRS and YFSETQ. The V gene end was trimmed by 0 bases and the J gene end by 4 bases; junction bases not matched to a gene: 3. The CDR3 spans 15 residues. Filled out from reference TRBV5-1 and TRBJ2-1, the complete variable domain reads KAGVTQTPRYLIKTRGQQVTLSCSPISGHRSVSWYQQTPGQGLQFLFEYFSETQRNKGNFPGRFSGRQFSNSRSEMNVSTLELGDSALYLCASSLAGTSYNEQFFGPGTRLTVL.

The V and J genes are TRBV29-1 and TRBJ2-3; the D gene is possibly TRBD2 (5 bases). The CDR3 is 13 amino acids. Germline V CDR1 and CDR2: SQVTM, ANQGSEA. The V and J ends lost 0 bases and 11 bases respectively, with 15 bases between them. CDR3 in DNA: TGCAGCGTTGAAGATGGGGTGCGGGCCGAGCAGTATTTT. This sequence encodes CSVEDGVRAEQYF.

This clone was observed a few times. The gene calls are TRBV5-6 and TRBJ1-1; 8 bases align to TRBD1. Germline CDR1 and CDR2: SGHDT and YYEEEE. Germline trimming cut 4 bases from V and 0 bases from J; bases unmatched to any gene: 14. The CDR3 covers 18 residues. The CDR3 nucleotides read TGTGCCAGCAGCGGAACCAGGGGGCGCCTGGGGATGAACACTGAAGCTTTCTTT. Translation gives CASSGTRGRLGMNTEAFF.

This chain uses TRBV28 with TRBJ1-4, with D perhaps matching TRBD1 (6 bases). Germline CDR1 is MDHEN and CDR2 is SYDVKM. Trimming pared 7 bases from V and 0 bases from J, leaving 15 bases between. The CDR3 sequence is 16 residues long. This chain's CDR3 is CASTMVAGATNEKLFF. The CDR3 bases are TGTGCCAGCACCATGGTGGCAGGGGCAACTAATGAAAAACTGTTTTTT.